The rows below give T cell receptor beta chains drawn from one sample of a study of shared clonotypes between healthy human individuals. The protocol was immunoSEQ multiplex PCR, while the TCRdb copy is restricted to in-frame clones and leaves out a portion. The table has roughly 1 million clones, around three quarters seen once. The sequenced material came from memory CD4+ T cells from PBMCs. These receptors were obtained from a man aged 18-30 years in good health. Some clones in this sample may be carry-over from other donors' samples. Each CDR3 is given with its conserved first and last residue. Each record gives: clone size, V gene, D gene, J gene, CDR3 DNA, CDR3 protein. A D gene is named only where the DNA matches it firmly. Not all rows give a size; the values are once, few, many and, for expanded clones, a class.

.	TRBV5-1	TRBD2	TRBJ2-5	TGCGCCAGCAGCTTGGGGGCGGGAGCGGAAGAGACCCAGTACTTC	CASSLGAGAEETQYF
.	TRBV18	TRBD2	TRBJ2-1	TGTGCCAGCTCACCACGATCTAGCGGGACCCTACTCAATGAGCAGTTCTTC	CASSPRSSGTLLNEQFF
few	TRBV10-3	.	TRBJ1-1	TGTGCCATACAACAGGGACAGAACACTGAAGCTTTCTTT	CAIQQGQNTEAFF
.	TRBV5-1	TRBD1	TRBJ1-3	TGCGCCAGCAGCGCCTACAGGGGTGACAACACCATATATTTT	CASSAYRGDNTIYF
once	TRBV29-1	.	TRBJ2-7	TGCAGCGTTGACAGGGTAGGATCTTACGAGCAGTACTTC	CSVDRVGSYEQYF
.	TRBV9	.	TRBJ2-6	TGTGCCAGCAGCGTAGCGGGGTTCGGGGCCAACGTCCTGACTTTC	CASSVAGFGANVLTF
few	TRBV6-6	.	TRBJ1-5	TGTGCCAGCAGTCGAGGGGGAGGCAATCAGCCCCAGCATTTT	CASSRGGGNQPQHF
.	TRBV28	.	TRBJ1-3	TGTGCCAGCAGGGCGGGACACTCTGGAAACACCATATATTTT	CASRAGHSGNTIYF
.	TRBV27	TRBD1	TRBJ2-3	TGTGCCAGCAGTACAACCCACCAGACAGGGGGCGCGATAGATACGCAGTATTTT	CASSTTHQTGGAIDTQYF
.	TRBV18	TRBD1	TRBJ1-5	TGTGCCAGCTCCTACGCACAGGGGGAAAATCAGCCCCAGCATTTT	CASSYAQGENQPQHF
.	TRBV18	.	TRBJ2-1	TGTGCCAGCTCACCACGGCTGGGGACTCTTACCTACAATGAGCAGTTCTTC	CASSPRLGTLTYNEQFF
.	TRBV28	TRBD1	TRBJ1-1	TGTGCCAGCAGTTCTCCGACAGGGATGAACACTGAAGCTTTCTTT	CASSSPTGMNTEAFF
.	TRBV30	.	TRBJ1-1	TGTGCCTGGAGTCCCAACAGTAACACTGAAGCTTTCTTT	CAWSPNSNTEAFF
.	TRBV19	TRBD1	TRBJ1-5	TGTGCCAGTAGTAACAGGGGTAGCAATCAGCCCCAGCATTTT	CASSNRGSNQPQHF
.	TRBV28	.	TRBJ1-1	TGTGCCAGCAGCCCCCCCCCTGAAGCTTTCTTT	CASSPPPEAFF
.	TRBV6-5	TRBD2	TRBJ2-5	TGTGCCAGCAGTTACGTTAGGACTAGCGGGAGGGAGACCCAGTACTTC	CASSYVRTSGRETQYF
.	TRBV29-1	TRBD1	TRBJ2-5	TGCAGCGGACAGGGGGCCGAGACCCAGTACTTC	CSGQGAETQYF
once	TRBV11-2	.	TRBJ2-3	TGTGCCAGCAGCTTGGGAGCGGACACAGATACGCAGTATTTT	CASSLGADTDTQYF
.	TRBV6-1	TRBD1	TRBJ1-2	TGTGCCAGCAGCCGGGACAGGGCAATTGATGGCTACACCTTC	CASSRDRAIDGYTF
.	TRBV28	.	TRBJ2-4	TGTGCCAGCAGTTTCCAGACCCGGGGCATTCAGTACTTC	CASSFQTRGIQYF
.	TRBV30	TRBD2	TRBJ2-3	TGTGCCTGGAGTGAAGGGGCGGGAGGTGGAAGCACAGATACGCAGTATTTT	CAWSEGAGGGSTDTQYF
.	TRBV5-1	TRBD2	TRBJ2-1	TGCGCCAGCAGCTTGGGTCTAGCGGGAGGGATCTACAATGAGCAGTTCTTC	CASSLGLAGGIYNEQFF
.	TRBV6-6	TRBD1	TRBJ1-2	TGTGCCAGCAGCCGGGGGACAGTCAACTATGGCTACACCTTC	CASSRGTVNYGYTF
.	TRBV27	TRBD1	TRBJ2-7	TGTGCCAGCGGAGACCCGGGACAGAAAAGAGCCTACGAGCAGTACTTC	CASGDPGQKRAYEQYF
.	TRBV6-5	.	TRBJ1-2	TGTGCCAGCAGTTACTCGGTCTCCGGGAACTTTGGCTACACCTTC	CASSYSVSGNFGYTF
.	TRBV7-6	.	TRBJ2-7	TGTGCCAGCAGCCCACTGGGGAGGGAGCAGTACTTC	CASSPLGREQYF
.	TRBV2	TRBD2	TRBJ2-2	TGTGCCAGCAGTTCCGGGACTAGGGACACCGGGGAGCTGTTTTTT	CASSSGTRDTGELFF
.	TRBV11-2	.	TRBJ1-2	TGTGCCAGCAGCTTAGCTCTGGCAGTGGGCTATGGCTACACCTTC	CASSLALAVGYGYTF
few	TRBV2	TRBD1	TRBJ1-1	TGTGCCAGCAGGGGACAGGGATGGGACACTGAAGCTTTCTTT	CASRGQGWDTEAFF
few	TRBV5-8	.	TRBJ1-1	TGTGCCAGCAGTTGGGGGGCTGCTGAAGCTTTCTTT	CASSWGAAEAFF
.	TRBV10-1	TRBD1	TRBJ2-1	TGCGCCAGCAGTGCCTCCGGGACAGACGATTGGGATGAGCAGTTCTTC	CASSASGTDDWDEQFF
.	TRBV5-1	.	TRBJ1-5	TGCGCCAGCAGCTTGGGGGATTATAGCAATCAGCCCCAGCATTTT	CASSLGDYSNQPQHF